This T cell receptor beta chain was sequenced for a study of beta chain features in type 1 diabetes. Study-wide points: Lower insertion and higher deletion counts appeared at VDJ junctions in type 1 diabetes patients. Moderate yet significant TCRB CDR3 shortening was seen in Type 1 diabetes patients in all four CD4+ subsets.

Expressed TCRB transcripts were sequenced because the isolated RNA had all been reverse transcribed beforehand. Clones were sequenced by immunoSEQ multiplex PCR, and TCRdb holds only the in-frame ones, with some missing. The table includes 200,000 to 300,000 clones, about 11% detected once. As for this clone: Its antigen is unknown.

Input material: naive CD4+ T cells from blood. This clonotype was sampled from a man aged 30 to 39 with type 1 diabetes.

In nucleotides, the CDR3 is TGTGCCAGCAGTTTGATGCCGGGACAGGGGGATGAAAAACTGTTTTTT. Translated: CASSLMPGQGDEKLFF. The V call is TRBV25-1, the J call TRBJ1-4; 11 nucleotides align to TRBD1. From germline, CDR1 is MGHDK and CDR2 SYGVNS. V lost 5 bases to trimming and J lost 6 bases; unmatched junction nucleotides: 8. The length of the CDR3 is 16 residues. Based on the CDR3 plus reference TRBV25-1 and TRBJ1-4, the full variable domain is EADIYQTPRYLVIGTGKKITLECSQTMGHDKMYWYQQDPGMELHLIHYSYGVNSTEKGDLSSESTVSRIRTEHFPLTLESARPSHTSQYLCASSLMPGQGDEKLFFGSGTQLSVL.